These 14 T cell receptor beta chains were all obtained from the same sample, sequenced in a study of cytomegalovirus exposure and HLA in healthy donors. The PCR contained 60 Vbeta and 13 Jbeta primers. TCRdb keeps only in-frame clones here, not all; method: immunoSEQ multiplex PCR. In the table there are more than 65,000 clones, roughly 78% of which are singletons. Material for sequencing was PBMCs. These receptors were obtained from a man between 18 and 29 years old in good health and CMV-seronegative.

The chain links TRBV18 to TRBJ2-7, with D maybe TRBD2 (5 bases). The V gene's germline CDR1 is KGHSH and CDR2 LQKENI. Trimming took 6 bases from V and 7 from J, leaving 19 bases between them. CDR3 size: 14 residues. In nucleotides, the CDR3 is TGTGCCAGCTCTTTTTCCGGGATTCAGGAGGAGCAGTACTTC. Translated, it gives CASSFSGIQEEQYF.

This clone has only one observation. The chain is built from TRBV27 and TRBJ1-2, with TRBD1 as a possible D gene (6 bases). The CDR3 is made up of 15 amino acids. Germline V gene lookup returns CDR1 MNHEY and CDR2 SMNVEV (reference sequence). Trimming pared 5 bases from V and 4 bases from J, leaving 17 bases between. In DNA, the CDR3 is TGTGCCAGCAGTCCCTCCGGCAGGGGCACCTATGGCTACACCTTC. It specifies CASSPSGRGTYGYTF.

The CDR3, as DNA: TGTGCCAGCAGTTTCGACAGTAACTATGGCTACACCTTC. Translating gives CASSFDSNYGYTF. The chain links TRBV27 to TRBJ1-2, with D perhaps matching TRBD1 (5 bases). The germline CDR1 and CDR2 sequences are MNHEY and SMNVEV (reference sequence). The CDR3 runs 13 residues. Trimming pared 3 bases from V and 1 base from J, leaving 6 bases between.

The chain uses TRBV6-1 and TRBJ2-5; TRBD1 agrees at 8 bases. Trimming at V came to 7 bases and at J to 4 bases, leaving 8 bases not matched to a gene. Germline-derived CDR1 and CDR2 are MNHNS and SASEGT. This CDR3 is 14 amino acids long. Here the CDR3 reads CASTLTGGRETQYF. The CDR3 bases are TGTGCCAGCACCTTAACAGGGGGTCGAGAGACCCAGTACTTC.

CDR3 coding DNA: TGTGCCAGCGCGAACCGGCAGGGCCTACTGAACACCGGGGAGCTGTTTTTT. It codes for CASANRQGLLNTGELFF. The V gene is TRBV28, the J gene TRBJ2-2, with D perhaps TRBD1 (5 bases). The CDR3 extends over 17 amino acids. CDR1 is MDHEN and CDR2 is SYDVKM in the germline V gene. The V end was cut by 8 bases, the J end by 1 base, with 20 bases between.

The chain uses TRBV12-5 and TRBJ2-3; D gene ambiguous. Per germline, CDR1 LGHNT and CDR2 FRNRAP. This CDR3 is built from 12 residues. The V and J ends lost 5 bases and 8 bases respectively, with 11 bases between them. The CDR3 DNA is TGTGCTAGTGGTCATCCCCAGGCTACGCAGTATTTT. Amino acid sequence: CASGHPQATQYF.

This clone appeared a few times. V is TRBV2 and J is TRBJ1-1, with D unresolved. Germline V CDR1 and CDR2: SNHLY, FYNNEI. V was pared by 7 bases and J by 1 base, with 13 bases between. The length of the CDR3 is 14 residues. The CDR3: CASKYPVWNTEAFF. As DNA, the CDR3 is TGTGCCAGCAAATACCCGGTGTGGAACACTGAAGCTTTCTTT.

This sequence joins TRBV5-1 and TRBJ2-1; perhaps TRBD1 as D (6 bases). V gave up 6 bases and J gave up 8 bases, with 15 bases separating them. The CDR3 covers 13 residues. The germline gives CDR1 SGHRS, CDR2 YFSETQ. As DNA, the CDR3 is TGCGCCAGCAAACAGGGAATGATCCATGAGCAGTTCTTC. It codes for CASKQGMIHEQFF.

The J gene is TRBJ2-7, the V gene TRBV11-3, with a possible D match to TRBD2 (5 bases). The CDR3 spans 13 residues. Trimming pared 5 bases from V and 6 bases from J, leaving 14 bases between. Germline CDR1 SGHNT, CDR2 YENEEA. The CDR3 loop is CASSPDRGLEQYF. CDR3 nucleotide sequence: TGTGCCAGCAGCCCTGACCGCGGGCTCGAGCAGTACTTC.

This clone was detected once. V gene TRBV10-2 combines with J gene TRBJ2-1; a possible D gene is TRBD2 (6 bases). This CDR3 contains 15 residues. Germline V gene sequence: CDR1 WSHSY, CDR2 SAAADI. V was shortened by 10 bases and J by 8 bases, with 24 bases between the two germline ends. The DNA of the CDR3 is TGCGCCATCCGACAGCCCGGGAGTCCTTGGGATGAGCAGTTCTTC. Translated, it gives CAIRQPGSPWDEQFF.

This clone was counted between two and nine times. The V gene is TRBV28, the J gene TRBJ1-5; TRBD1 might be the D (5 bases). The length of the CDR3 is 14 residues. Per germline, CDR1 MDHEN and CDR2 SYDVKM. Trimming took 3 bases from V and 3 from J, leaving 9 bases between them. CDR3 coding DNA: TGTGCCAGCAGTTTGGGAGGGGCCAATCAGCCCCAGCATTTT. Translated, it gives CASSLGGANQPQHF.

The CDR3 nucleotides read TGTGCCGGCCCATATGAAGGGACAGATAGGGGCTACACCTTC. Translated, it gives CAGPYEGTDRGYTF. The chain links TRBV30 to TRBJ1-2; TRBD1 aligns across 7 bases. CDR1 is GTSNPN, CDR2 SVGIG, per germline (reference sequence). The CDR3 contains 14 residues. V dropped 8 bases and J dropped 8; count of bases not matched to a gene: 17.

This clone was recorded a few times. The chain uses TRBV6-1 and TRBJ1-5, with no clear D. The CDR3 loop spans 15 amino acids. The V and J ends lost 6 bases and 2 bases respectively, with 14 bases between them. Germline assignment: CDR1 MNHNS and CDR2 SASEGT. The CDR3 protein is CASSWAGAGNQPQHF. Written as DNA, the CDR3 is TGTGCCAGCAGCTGGGCAGGTGCCGGCAATCAGCCCCAGCATTTT.

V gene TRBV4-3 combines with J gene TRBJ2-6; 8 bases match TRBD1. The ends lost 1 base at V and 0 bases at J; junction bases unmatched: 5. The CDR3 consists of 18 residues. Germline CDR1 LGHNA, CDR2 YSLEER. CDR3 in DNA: TGCGCCAGCAGCCAAGGGGACAGGTTGATCTCTGGGGCCAACGTCCTGACTTTC. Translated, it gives CASSQGDRLISGANVLTF.